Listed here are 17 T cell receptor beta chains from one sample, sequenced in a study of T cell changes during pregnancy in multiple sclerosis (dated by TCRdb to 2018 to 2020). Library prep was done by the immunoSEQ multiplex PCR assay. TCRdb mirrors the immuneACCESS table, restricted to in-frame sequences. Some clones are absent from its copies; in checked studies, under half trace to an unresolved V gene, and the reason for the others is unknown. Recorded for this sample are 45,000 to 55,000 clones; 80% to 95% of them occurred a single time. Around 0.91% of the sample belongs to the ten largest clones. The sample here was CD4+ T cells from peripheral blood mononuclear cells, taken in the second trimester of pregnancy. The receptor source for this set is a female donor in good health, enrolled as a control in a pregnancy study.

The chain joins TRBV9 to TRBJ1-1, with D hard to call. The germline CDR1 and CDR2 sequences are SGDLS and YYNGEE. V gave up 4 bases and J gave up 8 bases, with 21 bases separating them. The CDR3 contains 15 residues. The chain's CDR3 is CASSPGFEGTTEAFF. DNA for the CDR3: TGTGCCAGCAGCCCCGGCTTCGAGGGTACGACCGAAGCTTTCTTT.

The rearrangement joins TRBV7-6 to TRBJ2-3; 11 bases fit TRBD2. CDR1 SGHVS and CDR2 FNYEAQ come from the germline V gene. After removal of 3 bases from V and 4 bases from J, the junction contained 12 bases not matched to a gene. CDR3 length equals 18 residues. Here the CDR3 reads CASSFRPVTSGSADTQYF. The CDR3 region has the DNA TGTGCCAGCAGCTTCCGCCCGGTCACTAGCGGGAGCGCAGATACGCAGTATTTT.

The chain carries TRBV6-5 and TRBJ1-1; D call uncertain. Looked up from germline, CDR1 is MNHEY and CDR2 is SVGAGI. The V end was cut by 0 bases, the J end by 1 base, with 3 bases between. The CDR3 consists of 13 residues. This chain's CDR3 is CASSYSRNTEAFF. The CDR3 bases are TGTGCCAGCAGTTACTCGAGGAACACTGAAGCTTTCTTT.

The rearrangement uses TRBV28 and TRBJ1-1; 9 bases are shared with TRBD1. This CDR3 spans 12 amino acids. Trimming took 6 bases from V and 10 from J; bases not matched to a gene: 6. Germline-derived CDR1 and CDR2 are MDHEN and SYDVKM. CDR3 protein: CASRPSGQGAFF. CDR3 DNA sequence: TGTGCCAGCAGGCCGTCGGGACAGGGAGCTTTCTTT.

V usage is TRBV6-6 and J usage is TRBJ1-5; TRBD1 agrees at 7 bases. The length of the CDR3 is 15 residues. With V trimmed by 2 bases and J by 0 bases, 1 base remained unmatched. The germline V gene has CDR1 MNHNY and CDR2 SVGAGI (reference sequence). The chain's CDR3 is CASSYGTVSNQPQHF. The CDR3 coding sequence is TGTGCCAGCAGTTACGGGACAGTTAGCAATCAGCCCCAGCATTTT.

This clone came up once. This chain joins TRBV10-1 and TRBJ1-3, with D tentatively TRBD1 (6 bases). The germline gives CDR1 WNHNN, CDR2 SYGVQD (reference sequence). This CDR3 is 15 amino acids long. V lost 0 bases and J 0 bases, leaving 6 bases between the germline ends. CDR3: CASSESTGSGNTIYF. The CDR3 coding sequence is TGCGCCAGCAGTGAGTCGACAGGCTCTGGAAACACCATATATTTT.

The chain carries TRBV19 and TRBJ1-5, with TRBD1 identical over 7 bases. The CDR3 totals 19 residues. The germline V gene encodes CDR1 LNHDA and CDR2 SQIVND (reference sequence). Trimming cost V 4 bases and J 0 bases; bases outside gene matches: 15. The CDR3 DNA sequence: TGTGCCAGTAGTAAACCCGGGACAGAGTCATTAAATAGCAATCAGCCCCAGCATTTT. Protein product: CASSKPGTESLNSNQPQHF.

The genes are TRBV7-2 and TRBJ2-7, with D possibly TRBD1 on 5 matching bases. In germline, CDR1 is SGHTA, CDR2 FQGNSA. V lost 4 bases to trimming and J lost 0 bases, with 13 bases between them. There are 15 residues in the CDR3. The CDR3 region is CASSSYRRSSYEQYF. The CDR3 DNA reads TGTGCCAGCAGCTCGTACAGGCGCAGCTCCTACGAGCAGTACTTC.

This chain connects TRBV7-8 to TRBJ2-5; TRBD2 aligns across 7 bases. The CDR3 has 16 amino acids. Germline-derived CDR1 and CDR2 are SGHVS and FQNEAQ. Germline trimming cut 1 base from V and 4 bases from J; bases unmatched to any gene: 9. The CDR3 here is CASSLGSAGVLETQYF. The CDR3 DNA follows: TGTGCCAGCAGCTTAGGGTCGGCGGGAGTATTAGAGACCCAGTACTTC. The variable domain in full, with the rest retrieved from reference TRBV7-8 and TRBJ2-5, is GAGVSQSPRYKVAKRGQDVALRCDPISGHVSLFWYQQALGQGPEFLTYFQNEAQLDKSGLPSDRFFAERPEGSVSTLKIQRTQQEDSAVYLCASSLGSAGVLETQYFGPGTRLLVL.

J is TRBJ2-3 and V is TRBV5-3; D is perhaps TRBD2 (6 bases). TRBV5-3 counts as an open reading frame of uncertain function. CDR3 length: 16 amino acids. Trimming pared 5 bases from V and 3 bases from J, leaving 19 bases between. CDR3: CARSPGSGRRTDTQYF. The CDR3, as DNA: TGTGCCAGAAGTCCCGGGTCCGGGAGAAGGACAGATACGCAGTATTTT.

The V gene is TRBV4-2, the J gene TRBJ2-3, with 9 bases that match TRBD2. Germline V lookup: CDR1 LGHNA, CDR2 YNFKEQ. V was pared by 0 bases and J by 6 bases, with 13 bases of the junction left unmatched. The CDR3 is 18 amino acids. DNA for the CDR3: TGTGCCAGCAGCCAAGATCCGGGGACTAGCCGTTTGGCCGATACGCAGTATTTT. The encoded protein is CASSQDPGTSRLADTQYF.

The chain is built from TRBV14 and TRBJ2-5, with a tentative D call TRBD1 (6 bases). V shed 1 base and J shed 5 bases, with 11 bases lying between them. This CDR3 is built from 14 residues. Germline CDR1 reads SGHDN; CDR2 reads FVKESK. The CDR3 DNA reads TGTGCCAGCAGCCAAGCGGTTAGGGGGGAGACCCAGTACTTC. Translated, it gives CASSQAVRGETQYF.

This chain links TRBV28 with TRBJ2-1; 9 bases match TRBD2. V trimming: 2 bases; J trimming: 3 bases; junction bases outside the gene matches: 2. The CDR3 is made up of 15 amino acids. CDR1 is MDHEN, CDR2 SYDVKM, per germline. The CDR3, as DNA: TGTGCCAGCAGTTTAGGCGGGGGGGGCTACAATGAGCAGTTCTTC. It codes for CASSLGGGGYNEQFF.

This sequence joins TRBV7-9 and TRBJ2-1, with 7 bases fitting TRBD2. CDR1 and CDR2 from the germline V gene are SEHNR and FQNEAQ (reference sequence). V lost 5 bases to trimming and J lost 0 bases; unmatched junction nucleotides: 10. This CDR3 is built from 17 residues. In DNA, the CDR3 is TGTGCCAGCAGCCTGGCCGAAGGCGGGAGCTCCTACAATGAGCAGTTCTTC. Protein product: CASSLAEGGSSYNEQFF.

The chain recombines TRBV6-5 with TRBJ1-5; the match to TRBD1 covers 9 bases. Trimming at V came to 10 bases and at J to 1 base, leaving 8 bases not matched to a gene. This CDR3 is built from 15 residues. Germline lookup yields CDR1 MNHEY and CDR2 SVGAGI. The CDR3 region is CATRYRGRSNQPQHF. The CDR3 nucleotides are TGTGCCACCAGATACAGGGGGCGAAGCAATCAGCCCCAGCATTTT.

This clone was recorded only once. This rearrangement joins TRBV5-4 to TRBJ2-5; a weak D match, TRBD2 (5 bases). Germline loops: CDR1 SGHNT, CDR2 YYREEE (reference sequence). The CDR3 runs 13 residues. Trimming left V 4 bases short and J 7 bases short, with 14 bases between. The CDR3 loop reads CASSTEGAGTQYF. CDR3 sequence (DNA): TGTGCCAGCAGCACCGAGGGAGCCGGGACCCAGTACTTC.

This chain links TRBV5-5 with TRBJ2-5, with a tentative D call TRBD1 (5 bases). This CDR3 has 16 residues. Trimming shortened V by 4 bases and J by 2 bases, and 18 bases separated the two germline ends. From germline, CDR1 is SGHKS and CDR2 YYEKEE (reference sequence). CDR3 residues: CASSQYQGGWQETQYF. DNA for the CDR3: TGTGCCAGCAGCCAGTACCAGGGTGGGTGGCAAGAGACCCAGTACTTC.